A single sample gave rise to the 20 T cell receptor beta chains below, sequenced in a study of control samples from healthy donors and cancer patients. Only in-frame clones appear in the TCRdb table, and some are missing; sequencing was by immunoSEQ multiplex PCR. The profile shows 150,000 or so clones, more than 85% of them singletons. What was sequenced was blood. The receptor source for this set is a man aged 50 to 60 in good health.

The V call is TRBV20-1, the J call TRBJ2-1; TRBD1 matches at 7 bases. J lost 6 bases, V lost 5 bases, and 1 base had no gene match. Germline V gene sequence: CDR1 DFQATT, CDR2 SNEGSKA (reference sequence). CDR3 length equals 11 residues. CDR3 sequence (DNA): TGCAGTGCTCACAGGGGCAATGAGCAGTTCTTC. It translates to CSAHRGNEQFF.

The J gene is TRBJ1-5, the V gene TRBV4-1; 7 nucleotides line up with TRBD1. The CDR3 is 14 residues long. With V trimmed by 4 bases and J by 5 bases, 5 bases remained unmatched. CDR1 and CDR2 from the germline V gene are MGHRA and YSYEKL. The CDR3 reads CASSRTGVYQPQHF. The CDR3 region has the DNA TGCGCCAGCAGCCGAACAGGGGTTTATCAGCCCCAGCATTTT.

The rearrangement joins TRBV24-1 to TRBJ1-1, with unresolved D. This CDR3 has 12 residues. Deletions cut 3 bases from V and 5 bases from J, with 6 bases between. Germline V gene lookup returns CDR1 KGHDR and CDR2 SFDVKD. CDR3 sequence: CATSDGGTEAFF. The CDR3 bases are TGTGCCACCAGTGATGGAGGGACTGAAGCTTTCTTT.

The rearrangement links TRBV9 to TRBJ2-2; D gene unclear. The V gene lost 0 bases and the J gene lost 8 bases, with 5 bases spanning the gap. Germline loops: CDR1 SGDLS, CDR2 YYNGEE. The CDR3 length is 12 residues. This CDR3 is CASSVGKGELFF. In DNA, the CDR3 is TGTGCCAGCAGCGTAGGCAAGGGGGAGCTGTTTTTT.

The chain joins TRBV7-9 to TRBJ1-4; the match to TRBD1 covers 10 bases. The CDR3 is made up of 17 amino acids. With 2 bases clipped from V and 0 bases from J, the junction kept 3 bases outside the gene matches. Germline assignment: CDR1 SEHNR and CDR2 FQNEAQ (reference sequence). CDR3 protein: CASSLRDRGATNEKLFF. For the CDR3, the DNA is TGTGCCAGCAGCTTACGGGACAGGGGTGCAACTAATGAAAAACTGTTTTTT.

The chain joins TRBV9 to TRBJ1-1, with TRBD1 as a possible D gene (5 bases). The V end lost 0 bases, the J end lost 0 bases, and 12 bases lay between the germline ends. This CDR3 comprises 16 residues. The germline V gene has CDR1 SGDLS and CDR2 YYNGEE. The CDR3 bases are TGTGCCAGCAGCGTAGGTGTCCGGGGCTTGAACACTGAAGCTTTCTTT. Protein product: CASSVGVRGLNTEAFF.

The chain uses TRBV3-1 (or the pseudogene TRBV3-2) and TRBJ1-2; D is unclear. The CDR3 runs to 13 residues. The germline CDR1 and CDR2 sequences are LGHDT and YNNKEL (reference sequence). The germline V and J ends were trimmed by 4 bases and 6 bases, with 12 bases remaining between them. As DNA, the CDR3 is TGTGCCAGCAGCCCCTTCTCGGTTAATGGCTACACCTTC. Protein sequence: CASSPFSVNGYTF.

V and J are TRBV28 and TRBJ1-2; possible D gene TRBD1, 5 bases. The CDR3 sequence is 13 residues long. Germline CDR1 is MDHEN and CDR2 is SYDVKM. V was clipped by 5 bases and J by 2 bases, with 9 bases between them. CDR3 amino acids: CASSQGGNYGYTF. As DNA, the CDR3 is TGTGCCAGCAGTCAGGGCGGGAACTATGGCTACACCTTC.

The gene calls are TRBV11-2 and TRBJ2-1; 7 nucleotides align to TRBD2. The CDR3 covers 16 residues. V dropped 1 base and J dropped 2; count of bases not matched to a gene: 5. The V gene's germline CDR1 is SGHAT and CDR2 FQNNGV. CDR3: CASSLVLADTYNEQFF. CDR3 DNA sequence: TGTGCCAGCAGCTTAGTTCTAGCGGATACCTACAATGAGCAGTTCTTC.

The sample holds one count of this clone. The chain joins TRBV5-5 to TRBJ2-7; D remains unclear. Trimming took 1 base from V and 2 from J, leaving 7 bases between them. Per germline, CDR1 SGHKS and CDR2 YYEKEE (reference sequence). The CDR3 runs to 13 residues. The CDR3: CASSLTDTYEQYF. CDR3 DNA: TGTGCCAGCAGCTTGACCGATACCTACGAGCAGTACTTC.

The chain is built from TRBV24-1 and TRBJ1-1, with a weak D call TRBD1 (5 bases). The CDR3 runs to 11 residues. Per the germline V gene, CDR1 is KGHDR and CDR2 is SFDVKD. V was clipped by 5 bases and J by 7 bases, with 7 bases between them. CDR3 sequence reads: CATSGGVEAFF. In nucleotides, the CDR3 is TGTGCCACCAGTGGAGGGGTTGAAGCTTTCTTT.

This chain uses TRBV2 with TRBJ2-5; D ambiguous. The CDR3 sequence is 13 residues long. Trimming shortened V by 5 bases and J by 2 bases, and 9 bases separated the two germline ends. In germline, CDR1 is SNHLY, CDR2 FYNNEI. CDR3 nucleotide sequence: TGTGCCAGCAGTACTACCGCACAAGAGACCCAGTACTTC. Protein: CASSTTAQETQYF.

The chain combines TRBV5-1 with TRBJ2-3; tentatively, D is TRBD1 (6 bases). CDR3 length: 12 residues. Trimming left V 5 bases short and J 5 bases short, with 9 bases between. Germline V lookup: CDR1 SGHRS, CDR2 YFSETQ. The CDR3 bases are TGCGCCAGCAGACAGGACAGAGATACGCAGTATTTT. It yields the protein CASRQDRDTQYF.

This clone was found once. The genes are TRBV19 and TRBJ1-1; 7 positions agree with TRBD1. The CDR3 runs to 13 residues. CDR1 and CDR2 (germline): LNHDA, SQIVND (reference sequence). J gave up 4 bases and V 4 bases, and 3 bases lay outside the gene matches. CDR3 nucleotide sequence: TGTGCCAGTAGTAATAACAGGGGCACTGAAGCTTTCTTT. Amino acids: CASSNNRGTEAFF.

J is TRBJ1-2 and V is TRBV6-4; D unclear. The V end lost 3 bases, the J end lost 8 bases, and 10 bases lay between the germline ends. The CDR3 is 12 residues long. Germline CDR1 is MRHNA and CDR2 is SNTAGT. CDR3 protein: CASSDGVQGYTF. The CDR3 DNA sequence: TGTGCCAGCAGTGATGGAGTACAGGGCTACACCTTC.

The chain has TRBV4-1 and TRBJ1-5; tentatively, D is TRBD1 (5 bases). Looked up from germline, CDR1 is MGHRA and CDR2 is YSYEKL. Trimming stripped 1 base from V and 2 bases from J, with 21 bases between. CDR3 length: 19 residues. CDR3 loop: CASSQAGTRGMGGNQPQHF. The CDR3 nucleotides are TGCGCCAGCAGCCAAGCCGGGACCCGAGGTATGGGTGGCAATCAGCCCCAGCATTTT.

V is TRBV7-2 and J is TRBJ2-5; D remains unclear. Germline-derived CDR1 and CDR2 are SGHTA and FQGNSA. This CDR3 has 11 amino acids. Trimming took off 2 bases at V and 5 bases at J, with 3 bases between the two ends. The CDR3 region is CASSLWETQYF. CDR3 nucleotide sequence: TGTGCCAGCAGCTTATGGGAGACCCAGTACTTC.

V is TRBV3-1 (or the pseudogene TRBV3-2) and J is TRBJ2-2, with D hard to call. Trimming shortened V by 2 bases and J by 7 bases, and 5 bases separated the two germline ends. CDR1 is LGHDT and CDR2 is YNNKEL in the germline V gene (reference sequence). The length of the CDR3 is 12 residues. The DNA for the CDR3 is TGTGCCAGCAGCCAATTCGGCGGGGAGCTGTTTTTT. Translating gives CASSQFGGELFF.

The chain carries TRBV18 and TRBJ2-7, with no clear D. Germline CDR1 and CDR2: KGHSH and LQKENI. This CDR3 contains 13 residues. V lost 4 bases to trimming and J lost 3 bases, with 10 bases between them. CDR3 sequence reads: CASSLLLGYEQYF. In nucleotides, the CDR3 is TGTGCCAGCTCACTCCTACTGGGCTACGAGCAGTACTTC.

V usage is TRBV6-5 and J usage is TRBJ2-5, with 15 bases that match TRBD2. The CDR3 consists of 15 residues. The germline gives CDR1 MNHEY, CDR2 SVGAGI. With V trimmed by 2 bases and J by 9 bases, 4 bases remained unmatched. As DNA, the CDR3 is TGTGCCAGCAGTTACGGACTAGCGGGGGGGGAGGCCCAGTACTTC. Residues: CASSYGLAGGEAQYF.